The rows below give T cell receptor beta chains drawn from one sample of a study of blood T cells in healthy people across ages. A single record per CDR3 protein comes from TCRdb applying MiXCR to the 5' RACE reads. The table records 850,000 to 950,000 distinct CDR3 sequences, more than 25% of them present only once. The source material was blood. All receptors come from an elderly woman in good health. CDR3s include the opening cysteine and the closing phenylalanine or tryptophan. D genes are given only for firm matches. The size field is filled for only some rows; it gives once, few, many or a size class.

clone size: -
V gene: TRBV4-3
D gene: -
J gene: TRBJ1-6
CDR3 DNA: TGCGCCAGCAGCCTCAAGCCCTATCTTACAGGGATCGGGAATTCACCCCTCCACTTT
CDR3 protein: CASSLKPYLTGIGNSPLHF

clone size: many
V gene: TRBV29-1
D gene: -
J gene: TRBJ2-3
CDR3 DNA: TGCAGCGTCGCCGGCGTAGGTACAGATACGCAGTATTTT
CDR3 protein: CSVAGVGTDTQYF

clone size: many
V gene: TRBV7-2
D gene: TRBD1
J gene: TRBJ2-1
CDR3 DNA: TGTGCCAGCAGCCCCGGACAGGGGATTTCGGGTGAGCAGTTCTTC
CDR3 protein: CASSPGQGISGEQFF

clone size: many
V gene: TRBV5-1
D gene: -
J gene: TRBJ2-3
CDR3 DNA: TGCGCCAGCAGCTCGCGGGGGACACGGGTCGGTACGCAGTATTTT
CDR3 protein: CASSSRGTRVGTQYF

clone size: many
V gene: TRBV12-3/TRBV12-4
D gene: -
J gene: TRBJ2-5
CDR3 DNA: TGTGCCAGCAGCCAAACTTCCCGGGCCTTGAATCGAAGGGACCAGTACTTC
CDR3 protein: CASSQTSRALNRRDQYF

clone size: -
V gene: TRBV29-1
D gene: -
J gene: TRBJ1-1
CDR3 DNA: TGCAGCGTTCGCGAGAAGCAGAACACTGAAGCTTTCTTT
CDR3 protein: CSVREKQNTEAFF

clone size: -
V gene: TRBV20-1
D gene: -
J gene: TRBJ1-1
CDR3 DNA: TGCAGTGCTAGAGATCGGGGGGCTCTATCGAACACTGAAGCTTTCTTT
CDR3 protein: CSARDRGALSNTEAFF

clone size: few
V gene: TRBV10-3
D gene: TRBD1
J gene: TRBJ1-1
CDR3 DNA: TGTGCCATCCGTACCGACAGGGGGAAGGTGAACACTGAAGCTTTCTTT
CDR3 protein: CAIRTDRGKVNTEAFF

clone size: -
V gene: TRBV6-1
D gene: -
J gene: TRBJ2-2
CDR3 DNA: TGTGCCACCTCCAGCCAGGCCGGGACCCAAACCGGGGAGCTGTTTTTT
CDR3 protein: CATSSQAGTQTGELFF

clone size: many
V gene: TRBV7-2
D gene: -
J gene: TRBJ2-2
CDR3 DNA: TGTGCCAGCACGGGTATAGGGGGAAGGACCGGGGAGCTGTTTTTT
CDR3 protein: CASTGIGGRTGELFF

clone size: -
V gene: TRBV5-1
D gene: -
J gene: TRBJ1-6
CDR3 DNA: TGCGCCAGCGGCGGGGGCGCGGATAATTCACCCCTCCACTTT
CDR3 protein: CASGGGADNSPLHF

clone size: -
V gene: TRBV5-1
D gene: -
J gene: TRBJ1-2
CDR3 DNA: TGCGCCAGCAGCTTGGTTTCGGGGAACTATGGCTACACCTTC
CDR3 protein: CASSLVSGNYGYTF

clone size: -
V gene: TRBV14
D gene: -
J gene: TRBJ2-3
CDR3 DNA: TGTGCCAGCAGCCAACACCCCGGCTACTGGGGCCCAGATACGCAGTATTTT
CDR3 protein: CASSQHPGYWGPDTQYF

clone size: many
V gene: TRBV10-3
D gene: -
J gene: TRBJ2-3
CDR3 DNA: TGTGCCATCAGTAAAACGGGGGATAGCACAGATACGCAGTATTTT
CDR3 protein: CAISKTGDSTDTQYF

clone size: -
V gene: TRBV7-2
D gene: -
J gene: TRBJ2-4
CDR3 DNA: TGTGCCAGCAGCCATGCCCTTCAGGGAGGCATTCAGTACTTC
CDR3 protein: CASSHALQGGIQYF

clone size: few
V gene: TRBV5-1
D gene: TRBD1
J gene: TRBJ2-2
CDR3 DNA: TGCGCCAGCCAATGGGACAGGGAGAACACCGGGGAGCTGTTTTTT
CDR3 protein: CASQWDRENTGELFF

clone size: once
V gene: TRBV12-3/TRBV12-4
D gene: -
J gene: TRBJ2-7
CDR3 DNA: TGTGCCAGCAGCGACCACCGCGCGGGGAAGGCCCGCTCCTACGAGCAGTACTTC
CDR3 protein: CASSDHRAGKARSYEQYF

clone size: -
V gene: TRBV7-2
D gene: -
J gene: TRBJ2-1
CDR3 DNA: TGTGCCAGCAGCTTAGCTTCTGGGTTCAATGAGCAGTTCTTC
CDR3 protein: CASSLASGFNEQFF

clone size: once
V gene: TRBV20-1
D gene: -
J gene: TRBJ1-1
CDR3 DNA: TGCAGTGCTAGAGATGGCCAGGGGACTGAAGCTTTCTTT
CDR3 protein: CSARDGQGTEAFF

clone size: -
V gene: TRBV20-1
D gene: TRBD1
J gene: TRBJ1-1
CDR3 DNA: TGCAGTGCTAGTTGGACAGGCACTGGATACTCTGAAGCTTTCTTT
CDR3 protein: CSASWTGTGYSEAFF

clone size: -
V gene: TRBV2
D gene: -
J gene: TRBJ1-4
CDR3 DNA: TGTGCCAGCAGGTCCGAGGTTATTAATGAAAAACTGTTTTTT
CDR3 protein: CASRSEVINEKLFF

clone size: -
V gene: TRBV3-1
D gene: -
J gene: TRBJ2-2
CDR3 DNA: TGTGCCAGCAGCCCTATGGACTTGGATTTGACCACCGGGGAGCTGTTTTTT
CDR3 protein: CASSPMDLDLTTGELFF

clone size: -
V gene: TRBV5-6
D gene: -
J gene: TRBJ2-2
CDR3 DNA: TGTGCCAGCGAAGGGATCCCGACCACCGGGGAGCTGTTTTTT
CDR3 protein: CASEGIPTTGELFF

clone size: few
V gene: TRBV15
D gene: TRBD2
J gene: TRBJ2-3
CDR3 DNA: TGTGCCACCAGCACCTTAGCGGGGGGGCGCATAGATACGCAGTATTTT
CDR3 protein: CATSTLAGGRIDTQYF

clone size: many
V gene: TRBV11-2
D gene: -
J gene: TRBJ2-7
CDR3 DNA: TGTGCCAGCAGCTGGCTCGGATACGAGCAGTACTTC
CDR3 protein: CASSWLGYEQYF

clone size: many
V gene: TRBV20-1
D gene: TRBD1
J gene: TRBJ1-2
CDR3 DNA: TGCAGTGCTAGGGGGGGACAGGCAATTAATGGCTACACCTTC
CDR3 protein: CSARGGQAINGYTF

clone size: -
V gene: TRBV20-1
D gene: TRBD1
J gene: TRBJ2-7
CDR3 DNA: TGCAGTGCCAGAGAAGAGGGGGCACGGTCCTACGAGCAGTACTTC
CDR3 protein: CSAREEGARSYEQYF

clone size: many
V gene: TRBV5-1
D gene: TRBD1
J gene: TRBJ1-2
CDR3 DNA: TGCGCCAGCAGCCGGGACAGCTCTAACTATGGCTACACCTTC
CDR3 protein: CASSRDSSNYGYTF

clone size: many
V gene: TRBV12-3/TRBV12-4
D gene: -
J gene: TRBJ2-1
CDR3 DNA: TGTGCCAGCAGTTTAGGAGGGCTGACCTCCTACAATGAGCAGTTCTTC
CDR3 protein: CASSLGGLTSYNEQFF

clone size: -
V gene: TRBV13
D gene: -
J gene: TRBJ1-1
CDR3 DNA: TGTGCCAGCAGCCCCTTTAGAGAAAGAGGGACTGAAGCTTTCTTT
CDR3 protein: CASSPFRERGTEAFF

clone size: many
V gene: TRBV6-2/TRBV6-3
D gene: TRBD1
J gene: TRBJ2-7
CDR3 DNA: TGTGCCAGCGCATACAGGGGATTTTTCTACGAGCAGTACTTC
CDR3 protein: CASAYRGFFYEQYF

clone size: -
V gene: TRBV28
D gene: TRBD2
J gene: TRBJ2-7
CDR3 DNA: TGTGCCAGCAGTTTGAAAACCGGGACTAGCGGGAGTTATTCCTACGAGCAGTACTTC
CDR3 protein: CASSLKTGTSGSYSYEQYF

clone size: -
V gene: TRBV9
D gene: -
J gene: TRBJ1-1
CDR3 DNA: TGTGCCAGCAGCGTAGTATCCGGGCTTGTCACTGAAGCTTTCTTT
CDR3 protein: CASSVVSGLVTEAFF

clone size: once
V gene: TRBV20-1
D gene: -
J gene: TRBJ1-2
CDR3 DNA: TGCAGTGCTAGTGAAGGGCAGGGCTATGGCTACACCTTC
CDR3 protein: CSASEGQGYGYTF

clone size: few
V gene: TRBV3-1
D gene: -
J gene: TRBJ1-1
CDR3 DNA: TGTGCCAGCAGCCAAGATGGTAAGGGTGATGCTTTCTTT
CDR3 protein: CASSQDGKGDAFF

clone size: -
V gene: TRBV7-2
D gene: TRBD1
J gene: TRBJ2-3
CDR3 DNA: TGTGCCGGCAGCTTAGGTCCCCAGGGGGCGGATACGCAGTATTTT
CDR3 protein: CAGSLGPQGADTQYF

clone size: many
V gene: TRBV7-2
D gene: -
J gene: TRBJ2-3
CDR3 DNA: TGTGCCAGCAGCCCGGGGACTGCAGATACGCAGTATTTT
CDR3 protein: CASSPGTADTQYF

clone size: few
V gene: TRBV3-1
D gene: -
J gene: TRBJ1-2
CDR3 DNA: TGTGCCAGCAGCCAAGGAATCTCAGGGAACTATGGCTACACCTTC
CDR3 protein: CASSQGISGNYGYTF

clone size: few
V gene: TRBV20-1
D gene: -
J gene: TRBJ1-4
CDR3 DNA: TGCAGTGCCTCAACGCAGGGGAGACGGGGATCAGGAAAACTGTTTTTT
CDR3 protein: CSASTQGRRGSGKLFF

clone size: many
V gene: TRBV2
D gene: -
J gene: TRBJ1-6
CDR3 DNA: TGTGCCAGCGGCCCGGGGTCCTATAATTCACCCCTCCACTTT
CDR3 protein: CASGPGSYNSPLHF

clone size: few
V gene: TRBV5-1
D gene: -
J gene: TRBJ1-1
CDR3 DNA: TGCGCCAGCAGCTTGGTACTCCGGGGGGCTTGGAGGAACACTGAAGCTTTCTTT
CDR3 protein: CASSLVLRGAWRNTEAFF

clone size: many
V gene: TRBV12-3/TRBV12-4
D gene: TRBD2
J gene: TRBJ2-2
CDR3 DNA: TGTGCCAGCAGTTTACGGGCTAGCGGGGGGAAAACCGGGGAGCTGTTTTTT
CDR3 protein: CASSLRASGGKTGELFF

clone size: many
V gene: TRBV7-9
D gene: -
J gene: TRBJ1-2
CDR3 DNA: TGTGCCAGCAGCTTAAAAGAGTCAAGCCTCTATGGCTACACCTTC
CDR3 protein: CASSLKESSLYGYTF

clone size: -
V gene: TRBV5-1
D gene: TRBD1
J gene: TRBJ1-2
CDR3 DNA: TGCGCCAGCAGGGACGGGACAGCATTTACTCTTAACTATGGCTACACCTTC
CDR3 protein: CASRDGTAFTLNYGYTF

clone size: -
V gene: TRBV10-2
D gene: -
J gene: TRBJ2-3
CDR3 DNA: TGCGCCAGCGGGGCTTGGGACACAGGTACGCAGTATTTT
CDR3 protein: CASGAWDTGTQYF

clone size: few
V gene: TRBV12-3/TRBV12-4
D gene: -
J gene: TRBJ1-1
CDR3 DNA: TGTGCCAGCACCGTGGACACGCAGAACACTGAAGCTTTCTTT
CDR3 protein: CASTVDTQNTEAFF

clone size: many
V gene: TRBV2
D gene: TRBD2
J gene: TRBJ2-4
CDR3 DNA: TGTGCCAGCAGCCGGACTAGCGGGGGGGATATAGCCAAAAACATTCAGTACTTC
CDR3 protein: CASSRTSGGDIAKNIQYF

clone size: few
V gene: TRBV12-3/TRBV12-4
D gene: -
J gene: TRBJ1-2
CDR3 DNA: TGTGCCAGCAGTTTATCAATTAATAATGGCTACACCTTC
CDR3 protein: CASSLSINNGYTF

clone size: -
V gene: TRBV12-3/TRBV12-4
D gene: -
J gene: TRBJ2-5
CDR3 DNA: TGTGCCAGCAGTTTAGCTCGGCAGGGGAGGGAGACCCAGTACTTC
CDR3 protein: CASSLARQGRETQYF

clone size: -
V gene: TRBV7-9
D gene: TRBD1
J gene: TRBJ1-2
CDR3 DNA: TGTGCCAGCAGCTCCCCGACAGGGTCTTCTCACACCTTC
CDR3 protein: CASSSPTGSSHTF

clone size: few
V gene: TRBV28
D gene: -
J gene: TRBJ1-1
CDR3 DNA: TGTGCCAGCTCCAACGAACACTCGAACACTGAAGCTTTCTTT
CDR3 protein: CASSNEHSNTEAFF

clone size: many
V gene: TRBV7-2
D gene: TRBD2
J gene: TRBJ2-5
CDR3 DNA: TGTGCCAGCAGCTCTACCGGGACTAGCGGGGCAGGGACCCAGTACTTC
CDR3 protein: CASSSTGTSGAGTQYF

clone size: many
V gene: TRBV10-3
D gene: TRBD1
J gene: TRBJ2-5
CDR3 DNA: TGTGCCATCAGTGAGGTGGACAGGGGAGAGACCCAGTACTTC
CDR3 protein: CAISEVDRGETQYF

clone size: -
V gene: TRBV20-1
D gene: -
J gene: TRBJ1-1
CDR3 DNA: TGCAGTGCTAGAGGGGGGGCAGTGGCAGAGGAAGCTTTCTTT
CDR3 protein: CSARGGAVAEEAFF